Each of the 7 T cell receptor beta chains below was sequenced from the same sample in a study of cytomegalovirus exposure and HLA in healthy donors. PCR amplification relied on 60 Vbeta primers (plus 13 Jbeta primers). Libraries were prepared by immunoSEQ multiplex PCR; TCRdb keeps only in-frame clonotypes and omits some of them. This sample has some 110,000 clones, with 8% to 10% found just once. The sample comprised PBMCs. Receptor source: a man between 25 and 39 years old in good health and CMV-seronegative.

V usage is TRBV10-1 and J usage is TRBJ1-5, with TRBD1 identical over 8 bases. The CDR3 has 15 amino acids. From germline, CDR1 is WNHNN and CDR2 SYGVQD (reference sequence). Germline trimming cut 5 bases from V and 4 bases from J; bases unmatched to any gene: 7. The CDR3: CASSPGQGGNQPQHF. CDR3 nucleotides: TGCGCCAGCAGTCCCGGACAGGGTGGAAATCAGCCCCAGCATTTT.

This clone was recorded a few times. The V call is TRBV11-3, the J call TRBJ2-2; D might be TRBD2 (5 bases). This CDR3 is built from 15 residues. Trimming removed 3 bases at V and 1 base at J, with 9 bases between. From germline, CDR1 is SGHNT and CDR2 YENEEA. The CDR3 DNA reads TGTGCCAGCAGCTTTCAACGGGAGAACACCGGGGAGCTGTTTTTT. Amino acid sequence: CASSFQRENTGELFF.

The V and J genes are TRBV11-3 and TRBJ2-7, with D perhaps matching TRBD1 (6 bases). This CDR3 has 13 residues. CDR1 is SGHNT and CDR2 is YENEEA in the germline V gene. The V end lost 3 bases, the J end lost 5 bases, and 11 bases lay between the germline ends. CDR3 in DNA: TGTGCCAGCAGCTTCGGCAGGGGCAACGAGCAGTACTTC. This encodes CASSFGRGNEQYF.

The table lists this clone with a few counts. The chain links TRBV11-2 to TRBJ2-2; D is perhaps TRBD2 (7 bases). There are 17 residues in the CDR3. The germline V and J ends were trimmed by 7 bases and 5 bases, with 23 bases remaining between them. CDR1 is SGHAT, CDR2 FQNNGV, per germline. CDR3 sequence: CASTLPQGAGNTGELFF. For the CDR3, the DNA is TGTGCCAGCACCCTTCCACAGGGAGCGGGAAATACCGGGGAGCTGTTTTTT.

This clone was seen more than once but under ten times. The V call is TRBV30, the J call TRBJ2-7; D perhaps matches TRBD2 (6 bases). The germline V and J ends were trimmed by 5 bases and 0 bases, with 11 bases remaining between them. This CDR3 is built from 13 residues. Germline V lookup: CDR1 GTSNPN, CDR2 SVGIG (reference sequence). CDR3 DNA: TGTGCCTGGGGTAGCGGTAGCTCCTACGAGCAGTACTTC. This codes for CAWGSGSSYEQYF.

The chain combines TRBV2 with TRBJ1-1; 8 bases match TRBD1. The CDR3 contains 14 residues. Germline CDR1 reads SNHLY; CDR2 reads FYNNEI. V was clipped by 6 bases and J by 1 base; unmatched bases: 4. CDR3 DNA sequence: TGTGCCAGCAGCGGGGACAGGCAGAACACTGAAGCTTTCTTT. Its protein is CASSGDRQNTEAFF.

The genes are TRBV28 and TRBJ1-6, with 8 bases aligning to TRBD1. Trimming removed 5 bases from V and 5 bases from J; junction bases left unmatched: 5. Germline V gene lookup returns CDR1 MDHEN and CDR2 SYDVKM. CDR3 size: 15 residues. The CDR3 nucleotides are TGTGCCAGCAGTAACGGACAGGGAAATAATTCACCCCTCCACTTT. Translated: CASSNGQGNNSPLHF. The full variable domain, its missing parts supplied by reference TRBV28 and TRBJ1-6, is DVKVTQSSRYLVKRTGEKVFLECVQDMDHENMFWYRQDPGLGLRLIYFSYDVKMKEKGDIPEGYSVSREKKERFSLILESASTNQTSMYLCASSNGQGNNSPLHFGNGTRLTVT.